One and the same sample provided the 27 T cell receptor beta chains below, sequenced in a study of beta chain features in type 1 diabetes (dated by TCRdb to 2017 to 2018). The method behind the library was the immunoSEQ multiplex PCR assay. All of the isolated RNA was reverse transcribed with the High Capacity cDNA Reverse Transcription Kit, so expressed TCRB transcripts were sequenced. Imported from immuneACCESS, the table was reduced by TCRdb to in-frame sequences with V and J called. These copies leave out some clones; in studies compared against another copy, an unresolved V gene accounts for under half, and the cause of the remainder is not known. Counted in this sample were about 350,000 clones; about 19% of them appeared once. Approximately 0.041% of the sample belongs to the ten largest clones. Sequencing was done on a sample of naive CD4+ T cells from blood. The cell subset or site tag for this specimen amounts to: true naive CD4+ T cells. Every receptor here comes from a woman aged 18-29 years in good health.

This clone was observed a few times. The CDR3 nucleotides read TGTGCCAGCGCCATGGGACAGGGGGTCAGTCAATCGCAGTATTTT. The encoded protein is CASAMGQGVSQSQYF. J is TRBJ2-3 and V is TRBV6-5, with 11 bases aligning to TRBD1. Germline V gives CDR1 MNHEY, CDR2 SVGAGI. Trimming took 8 bases from V and 10 from J; bases not matched to a gene: 14. There are 15 residues in the CDR3.

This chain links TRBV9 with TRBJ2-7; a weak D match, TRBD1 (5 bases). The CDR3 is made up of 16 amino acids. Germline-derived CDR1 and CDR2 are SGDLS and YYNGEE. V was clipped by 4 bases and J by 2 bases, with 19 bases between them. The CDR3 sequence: CASSLRGDAATYEQYF. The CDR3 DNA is TGTGCCAGCAGCCTAAGGGGCGACGCCGCAACCTACGAGCAGTACTTC.

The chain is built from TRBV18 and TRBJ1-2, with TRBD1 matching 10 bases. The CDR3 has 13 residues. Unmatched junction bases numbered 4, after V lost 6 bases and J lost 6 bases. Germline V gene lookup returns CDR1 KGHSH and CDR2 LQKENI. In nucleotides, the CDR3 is TGTGCCAGCTCGCTTGACAGGGGGCATGGCTACACCTTC. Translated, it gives CASSLDRGHGYTF.

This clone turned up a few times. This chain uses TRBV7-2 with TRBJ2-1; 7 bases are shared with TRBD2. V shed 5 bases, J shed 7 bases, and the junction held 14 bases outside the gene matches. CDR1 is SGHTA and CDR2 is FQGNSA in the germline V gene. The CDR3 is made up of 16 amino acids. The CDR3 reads CASSPQPTGGGNEQFF. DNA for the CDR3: TGTGCCAGCAGCCCACAGCCCACGGGAGGCGGTAATGAGCAGTTCTTC.

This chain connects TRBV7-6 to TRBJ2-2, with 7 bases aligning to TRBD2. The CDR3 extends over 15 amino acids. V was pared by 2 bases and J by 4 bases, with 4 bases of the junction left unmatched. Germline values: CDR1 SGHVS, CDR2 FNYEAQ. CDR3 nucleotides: TGTGCCAGCAGCTTACTCGGGGGGAGCACCGGGGAGCTGTTTTTT. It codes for CASSLLGGSTGELFF.

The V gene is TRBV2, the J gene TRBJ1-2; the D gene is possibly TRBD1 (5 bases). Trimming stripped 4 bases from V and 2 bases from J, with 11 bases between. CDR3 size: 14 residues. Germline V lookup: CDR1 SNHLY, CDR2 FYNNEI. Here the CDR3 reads CASSGQTANYGYTF. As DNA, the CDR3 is TGTGCCAGCAGTGGACAGACGGCCAACTATGGCTACACCTTC. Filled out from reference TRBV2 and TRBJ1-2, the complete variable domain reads EPEVTQTPSHQVTQMGQEVILRCVPISNHLYFYWYRQILGQKVEFLVSFYNNEISEKSEIFDDQFSVERPDGSNFTLKIRSTKLEDSAMYFCASSGQTANYGYTFGSGTRLTVV.

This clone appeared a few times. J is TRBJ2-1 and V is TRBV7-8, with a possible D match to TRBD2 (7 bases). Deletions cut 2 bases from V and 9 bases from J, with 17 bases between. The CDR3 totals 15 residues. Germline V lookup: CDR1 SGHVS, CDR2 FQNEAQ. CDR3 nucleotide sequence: TGTGCCAGCAGCTTAAGCGGGACTAAGACAGGTGAGCAGTTCTTC. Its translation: CASSLSGTKTGEQFF.

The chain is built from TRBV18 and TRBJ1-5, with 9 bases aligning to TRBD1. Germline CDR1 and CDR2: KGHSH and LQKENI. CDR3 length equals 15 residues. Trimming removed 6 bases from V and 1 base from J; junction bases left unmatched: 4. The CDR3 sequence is CASSGGQGSNQPQHF. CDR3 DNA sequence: TGTGCCAGCTCGGGTGGACAGGGGAGCAATCAGCCCCAGCATTTT.

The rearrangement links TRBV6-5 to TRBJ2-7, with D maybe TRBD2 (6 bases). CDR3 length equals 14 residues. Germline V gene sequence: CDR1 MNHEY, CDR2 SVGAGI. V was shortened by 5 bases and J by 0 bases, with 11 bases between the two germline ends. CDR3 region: CASSGDSYSYEQYF. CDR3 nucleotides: TGTGCCAGCAGTGGGGACTCATACTCCTACGAGCAGTACTTC.

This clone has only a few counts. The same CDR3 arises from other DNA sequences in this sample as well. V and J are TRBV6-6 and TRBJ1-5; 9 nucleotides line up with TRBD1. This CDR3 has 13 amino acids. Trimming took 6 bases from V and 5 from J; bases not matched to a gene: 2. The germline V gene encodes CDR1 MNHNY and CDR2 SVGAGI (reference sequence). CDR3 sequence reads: CASRDRGDQPQHF. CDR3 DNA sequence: TGTGCCAGCAGGGACAGGGGTGATCAGCCCCAGCATTTT.

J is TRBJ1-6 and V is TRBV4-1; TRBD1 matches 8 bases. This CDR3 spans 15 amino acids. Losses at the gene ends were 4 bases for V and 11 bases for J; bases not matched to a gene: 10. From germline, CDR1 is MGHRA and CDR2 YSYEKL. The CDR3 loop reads CASSPGQGPEAPLHF. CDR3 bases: TGCGCCAGCAGCCCAGGACAGGGCCCCGAGGCACCCCTCCACTTT.

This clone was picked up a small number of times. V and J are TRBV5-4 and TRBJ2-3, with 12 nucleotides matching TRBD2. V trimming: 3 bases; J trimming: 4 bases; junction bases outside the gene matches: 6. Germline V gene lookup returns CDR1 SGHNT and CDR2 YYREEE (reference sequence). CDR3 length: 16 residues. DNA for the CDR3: TGTGCCAGCAGCTCGAGGACTAGCGGGATTGCAGATACGCAGTATTTT. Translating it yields CASSSRTSGIADTQYF. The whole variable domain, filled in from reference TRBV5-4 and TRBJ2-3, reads ETGVTQSPTHLIKTRGQQVTLRCSSQSGHNTVSWYQQALGQGPQFIFQYYREEENGRGNFPPRFSGLQFPNYSSELNVNALELDDSALYLCASSSRTSGIADTQYFGPGTRLTVL.

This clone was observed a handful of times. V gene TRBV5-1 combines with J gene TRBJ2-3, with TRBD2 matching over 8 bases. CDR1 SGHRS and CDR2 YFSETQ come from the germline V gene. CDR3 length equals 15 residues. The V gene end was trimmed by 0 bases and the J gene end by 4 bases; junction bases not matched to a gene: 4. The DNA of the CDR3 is TGCGCCAGCAGCTTGGACGGGGGGGCTTCAGATACGCAGTATTTT. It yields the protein CASSLDGGASDTQYF.

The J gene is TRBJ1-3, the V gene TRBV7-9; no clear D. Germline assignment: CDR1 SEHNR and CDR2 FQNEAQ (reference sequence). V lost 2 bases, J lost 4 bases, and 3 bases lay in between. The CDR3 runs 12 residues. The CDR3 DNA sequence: TGTGCCAGCAGCTTACAGGGAAACACCATATATTTT. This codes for CASSLQGNTIYF.

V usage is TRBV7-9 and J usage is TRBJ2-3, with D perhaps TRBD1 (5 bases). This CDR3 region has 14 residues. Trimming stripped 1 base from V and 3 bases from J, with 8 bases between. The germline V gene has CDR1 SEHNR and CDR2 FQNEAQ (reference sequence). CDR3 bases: TGTGCCAGCAGCTTAGTAAGGGGTACAGATACGCAGTATTTT. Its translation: CASSLVRGTDTQYF.

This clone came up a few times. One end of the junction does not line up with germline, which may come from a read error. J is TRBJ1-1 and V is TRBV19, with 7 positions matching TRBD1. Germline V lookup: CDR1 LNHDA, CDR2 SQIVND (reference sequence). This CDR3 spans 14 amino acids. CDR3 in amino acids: CASSNQGEDTDAFF. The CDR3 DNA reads TGTGCCAGTAGCAATCAGGGGGAAGACACTGATGCTTTCTTT.

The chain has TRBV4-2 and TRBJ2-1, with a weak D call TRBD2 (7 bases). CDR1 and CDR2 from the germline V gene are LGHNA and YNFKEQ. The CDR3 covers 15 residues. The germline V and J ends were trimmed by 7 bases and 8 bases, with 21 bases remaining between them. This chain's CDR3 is CASNPRERGGDEQFF. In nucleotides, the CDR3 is TGTGCCAGCAACCCAAGGGAGAGGGGGGGCGATGAGCAGTTCTTC.

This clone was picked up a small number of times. For the CDR3, the DNA is TGTGCCAGCTCACCAAGCGGGACACGCAATCAGCCCCAGCATTTT. It encodes CASSPSGTRNQPQHF. The rearrangement links TRBV18 to TRBJ1-5, with D maybe TRBD1 (6 bases). CDR1 is KGHSH and CDR2 is LQKENI in the germline V gene. The CDR3 contains 15 residues. Trimming took 2 bases from V and 2 from J, leaving 10 bases between them.

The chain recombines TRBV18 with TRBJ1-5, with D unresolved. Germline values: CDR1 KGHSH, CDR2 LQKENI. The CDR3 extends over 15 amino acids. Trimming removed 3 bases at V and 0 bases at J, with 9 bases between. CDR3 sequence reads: CASSPQSNSNQPQHF. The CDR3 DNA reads TGTGCCAGCTCACCTCAGTCGAATAGCAATCAGCCCCAGCATTTT.

CDR3 coding DNA: TGTGCCAGCTGTGCAGCAGAGTCGGCGCAGTATTTT. Protein sequence: CASCAAESAQYF. This sequence joins TRBV6-1 and TRBJ2-3, with D uncertain. This CDR3 has 12 residues. In germline, CDR1 is MNHNS, CDR2 SASEGT. Trimming removed 8 bases at V and 10 bases at J, with 16 bases between.

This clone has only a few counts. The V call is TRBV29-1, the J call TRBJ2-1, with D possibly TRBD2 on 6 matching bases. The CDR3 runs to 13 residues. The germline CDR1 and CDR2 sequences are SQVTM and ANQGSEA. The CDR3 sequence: CTGGRDSYNEQFF. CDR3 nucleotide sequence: TGCACCGGGGGACGGGACTCCTACAATGAGCAGTTCTTC.

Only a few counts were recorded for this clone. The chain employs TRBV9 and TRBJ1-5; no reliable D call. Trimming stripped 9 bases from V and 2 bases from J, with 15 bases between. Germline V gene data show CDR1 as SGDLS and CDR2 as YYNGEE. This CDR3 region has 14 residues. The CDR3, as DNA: TGTGCCATCCCGAGCGAGATTCGCAATCAGCCCCAGCATTTT. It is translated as CAIPSEIRNQPQHF.

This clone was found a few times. This CDR3 is CAWSARLAGVGRNEQFF. CDR3 sequence (DNA): TGTGCCTGGAGTGCCCGACTAGCGGGAGTGGGTAGGAATGAGCAGTTCTTC. The rearrangement joins TRBV30 to TRBJ2-1, with 12 bases lining up with TRBD2. The length of the CDR3 is 17 residues. Germline assignment: CDR1 GTSNPN and CDR2 SVGIG (reference sequence). The V and J ends lost 1 base and 7 bases, in that order; junction bases with no gene match: 11.

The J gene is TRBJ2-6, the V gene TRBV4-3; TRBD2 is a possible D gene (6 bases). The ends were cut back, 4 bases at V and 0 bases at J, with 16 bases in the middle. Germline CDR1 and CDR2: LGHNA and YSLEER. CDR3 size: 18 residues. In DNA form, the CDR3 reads TGCGCCAGCAGCCTTGGACGGGGAGGCTCCTCTGGGGCCAACGTCCTGACTTTC. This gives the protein CASSLGRGGSSGANVLTF.

This CDR3 is CASSYGTGGTEAFF. In nucleotides, the CDR3 is TGTGCCAGCAGTTACGGGACAGGGGGCACTGAAGCTTTCTTT. This chain uses TRBV6-6 with TRBJ1-1; TRBD1 matches 11 bases. The CDR3 runs 14 residues. The germline V gene has CDR1 MNHNY and CDR2 SVGAGI (reference sequence). V lost 2 bases to trimming and J lost 4 bases; unmatched junction nucleotides: 0.

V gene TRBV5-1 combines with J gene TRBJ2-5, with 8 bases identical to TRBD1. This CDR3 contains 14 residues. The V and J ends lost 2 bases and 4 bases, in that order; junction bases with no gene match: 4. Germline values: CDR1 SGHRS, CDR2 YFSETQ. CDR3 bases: TGCGCCAGCAGCTTCGGACAGGGACCAGAGACCCAGTACTTC. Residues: CASSFGQGPETQYF.

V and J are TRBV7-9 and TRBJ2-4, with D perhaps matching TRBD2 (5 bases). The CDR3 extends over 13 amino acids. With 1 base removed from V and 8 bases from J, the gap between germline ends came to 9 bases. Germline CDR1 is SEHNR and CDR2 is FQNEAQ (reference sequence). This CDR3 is CASSLGGSDIQYF. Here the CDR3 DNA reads TGTGCCAGCAGCTTAGGGGGTAGCGACATTCAGTACTTC.